The sequence of this T cell receptor (beta chain) was determined in a study of tumor and adjacent non-tumor tissue in lung cancer. This clonotype was seen once. Its specificity is unknown. The CDR3 carries no conserved terminal phenylalanine or tryptophan, so it likely arises from a read error. This CDR3 region has 14 residues. V was clipped by 0 bases and J by 5 bases, with 8 bases between them. Germline V gives CDR1 ENHRY, CDR2 SYGVKD. Three rounds of nested PCR, following a modified ARM-PCR protocol, produced the TCRbeta library. TCRdb analysed the multiplex PCR reads with MiXCR anew, one entry per CDR3 protein. The sample holds 65,000 to 95,000 distinct CDR3 sequences; approximately 79% are singletons and the top ten take 10% to 15%. Study findings and constraints: Patients with more diverse tumor TCRs had worse survival. Compared with tumor, normal lung showed significantly lower TCR diversity.

This sample's RNA came from whole unsorted tissue. Donors were chemotherapy-naive, newly diagnosed lung cancer surgical patients in China, August–late 2014. The sequenced material came from lung tumor tissue. The gene calls are TRBV10-3 and TRBJ2-1; D gene uncertain. The TCR was taken from a woman in her fifties or sixties with non-small cell lung cancer. CDR3 sequence reads: CAISESGEDNEQFS. CDR3 nucleotide sequence: TGTGCCATCAGTGAGTCTGGGGAAGACAATGAGCAGTTCTCA.